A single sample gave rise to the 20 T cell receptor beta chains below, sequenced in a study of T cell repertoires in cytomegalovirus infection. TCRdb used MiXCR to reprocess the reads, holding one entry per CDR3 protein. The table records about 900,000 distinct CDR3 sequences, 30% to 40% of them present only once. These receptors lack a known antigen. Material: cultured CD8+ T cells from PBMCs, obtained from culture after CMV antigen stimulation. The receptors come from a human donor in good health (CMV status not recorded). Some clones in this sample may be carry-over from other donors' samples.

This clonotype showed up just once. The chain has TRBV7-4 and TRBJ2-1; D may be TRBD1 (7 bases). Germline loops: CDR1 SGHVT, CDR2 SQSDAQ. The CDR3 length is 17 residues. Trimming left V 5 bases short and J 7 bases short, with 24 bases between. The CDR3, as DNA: TGTGCCAGCAGCCCTCCGCCATTAGCGGCCAGGGGGAATGAGCAGTTCTTC. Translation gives CASSPPPLAARGNEQFF.

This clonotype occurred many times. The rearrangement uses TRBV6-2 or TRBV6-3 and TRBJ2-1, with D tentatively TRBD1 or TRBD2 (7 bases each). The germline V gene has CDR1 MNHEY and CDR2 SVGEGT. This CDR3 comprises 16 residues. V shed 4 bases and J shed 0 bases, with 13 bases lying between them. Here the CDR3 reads CASSLQGGSSYNEQFF. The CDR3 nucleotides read TGTGCCAGCAGTTTGCAGGGGGGGAGCTCCTACAATGAGCAGTTCTTC.

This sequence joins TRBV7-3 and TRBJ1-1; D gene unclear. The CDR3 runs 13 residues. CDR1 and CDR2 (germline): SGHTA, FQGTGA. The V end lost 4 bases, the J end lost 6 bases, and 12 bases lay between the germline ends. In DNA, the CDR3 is TGTGCCAGCAGCTCAGGAGGGTGGCCTGAAGCTTTCTTT. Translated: CASSSGGWPEAFF.

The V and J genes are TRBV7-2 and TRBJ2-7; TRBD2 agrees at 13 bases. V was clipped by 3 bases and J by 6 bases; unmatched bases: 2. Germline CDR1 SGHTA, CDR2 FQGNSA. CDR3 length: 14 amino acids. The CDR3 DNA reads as TGTGCCAGCAGCTTTGGGACTAGCGGGATCGAGCAGTACGTC. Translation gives CASSFGTSGIEQYV.

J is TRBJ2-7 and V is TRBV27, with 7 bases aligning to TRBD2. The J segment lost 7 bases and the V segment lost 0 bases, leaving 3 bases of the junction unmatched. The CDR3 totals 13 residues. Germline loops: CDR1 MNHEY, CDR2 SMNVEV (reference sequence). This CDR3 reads CASSLSGGWEQYF. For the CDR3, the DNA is TGTGCCAGCAGTTTATCGGGGGGGTGGGAGCAGTACTTC.

CDR3 protein: CASSQVGLAGEQFF. DNA of the CDR3: TGCGCCAGCAGCCAGGTGGGACTAGCTGGTGAGCAGTTCTTC. J is TRBJ2-1 and V is TRBV4-1, with TRBD2 identical over 9 bases. V dropped 3 bases and J dropped 9; count of bases not matched to a gene: 6. This CDR3 has 14 residues. Germline V gene data show CDR1 as MGHRA and CDR2 as YSYEKL.

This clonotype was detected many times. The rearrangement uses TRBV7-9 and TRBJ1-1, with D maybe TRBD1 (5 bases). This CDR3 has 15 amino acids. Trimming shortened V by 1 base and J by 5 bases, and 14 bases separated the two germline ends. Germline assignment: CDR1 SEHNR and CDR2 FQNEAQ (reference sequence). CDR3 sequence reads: CASSLGRQGGTEAFF. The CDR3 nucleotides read TGTGCCAGCAGCTTAGGACGGCAGGGAGGGACTGAAGCTTTCTTT.

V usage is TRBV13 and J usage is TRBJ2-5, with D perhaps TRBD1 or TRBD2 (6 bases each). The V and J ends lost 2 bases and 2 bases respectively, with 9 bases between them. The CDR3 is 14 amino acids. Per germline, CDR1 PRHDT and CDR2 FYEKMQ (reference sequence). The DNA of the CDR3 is TGTGCCAGCAGCTTATGGGGGGCTCAAGAGACCCAGTACTTC. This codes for CASSLWGAQETQYF.

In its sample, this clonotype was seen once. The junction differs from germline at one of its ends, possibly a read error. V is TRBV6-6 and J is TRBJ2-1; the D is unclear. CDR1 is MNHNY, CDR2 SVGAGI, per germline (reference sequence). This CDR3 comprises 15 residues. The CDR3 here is CASSYALDSYNEQFF. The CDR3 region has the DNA TGTGCCAGCAGTTATGCACTTGATTCCTACAATGAGCAGTTCTTT.

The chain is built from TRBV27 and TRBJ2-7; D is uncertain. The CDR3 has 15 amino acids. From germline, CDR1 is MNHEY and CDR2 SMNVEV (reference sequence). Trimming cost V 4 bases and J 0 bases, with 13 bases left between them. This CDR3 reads CASSSPHFSSYEQYV. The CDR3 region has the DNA TGTGCCAGCAGTTCGCCCCACTTTAGCTCCTACGAGCAGTACGTC.

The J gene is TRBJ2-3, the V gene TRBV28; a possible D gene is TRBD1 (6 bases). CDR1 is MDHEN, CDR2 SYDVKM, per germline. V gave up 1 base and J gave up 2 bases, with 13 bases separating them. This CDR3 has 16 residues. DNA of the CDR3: TGTGCCAGCAGTTTATTTGAGGGGGAAGACACAGATACGCAGTATTTT. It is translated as CASSLFEGEDTDTQYF.

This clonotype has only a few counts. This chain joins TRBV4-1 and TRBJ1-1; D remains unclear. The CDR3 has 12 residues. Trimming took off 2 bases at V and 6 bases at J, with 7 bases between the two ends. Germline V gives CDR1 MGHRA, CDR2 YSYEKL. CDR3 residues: CASSQNGPEAFF. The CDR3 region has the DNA TGCGCCAGCAGCCAAAACGGGCCTGAAGCTTTCTTT.

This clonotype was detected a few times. The CDR3 DNA is TGTGCCACCGACAGGGGAGGTTTGGACGAGCAGTACGTC. Its translation is CATDRGGLDEQYV. The V call is TRBV6-1, the J call TRBJ2-7; 8 positions agree with TRBD1. CDR1 MNHNS and CDR2 SASEGT come from the germline V gene. The CDR3 is made up of 13 amino acids. V was clipped by 10 bases and J by 5 bases; unmatched bases: 10.

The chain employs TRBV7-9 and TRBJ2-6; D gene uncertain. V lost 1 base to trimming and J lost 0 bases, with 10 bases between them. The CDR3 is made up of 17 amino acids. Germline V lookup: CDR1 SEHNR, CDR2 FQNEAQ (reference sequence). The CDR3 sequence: CASSLVTSLSGANVLTF. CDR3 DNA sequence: TGTGCCAGCAGCTTAGTGACCAGTCTCTCTGGGGCCAACGTCCTGACTTTC.

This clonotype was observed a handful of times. The CDR3 is CASIGRGDEQFF. The CDR3 nucleotides are TGTGCCAGCATCGGCAGGGGGGATGAGCAGTTCTTC. J is TRBJ2-1 and V is TRBV27; D may be TRBD1 (7 bases). The germline CDR1 and CDR2 sequences are MNHEY and SMNVEV (reference sequence). V shed 7 bases and J shed 8 bases, with 12 bases lying between them. This CDR3 spans 12 amino acids.

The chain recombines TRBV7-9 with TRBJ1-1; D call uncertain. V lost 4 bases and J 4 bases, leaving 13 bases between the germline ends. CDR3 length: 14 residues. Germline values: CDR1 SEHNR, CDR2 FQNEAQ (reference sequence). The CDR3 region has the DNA TGTGCCAGCAGCTCCACAAAGCGACCCACTGAAGCTTTCTTT. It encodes CASSSTKRPTEAFF.

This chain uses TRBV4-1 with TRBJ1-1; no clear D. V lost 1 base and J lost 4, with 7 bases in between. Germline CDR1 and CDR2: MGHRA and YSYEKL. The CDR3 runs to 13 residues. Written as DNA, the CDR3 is TGCGCCAGCAGCCAAGTACCAGTCACTGAAGCTTTCTTT. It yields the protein CASSQVPVTEAFF.

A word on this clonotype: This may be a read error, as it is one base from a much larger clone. The CDR3 region is CASSPWQEPSNQPQHF. Written as DNA, the CDR3 is TGTGCCAGCAGCCCCTGGCAGGAACCTAGCAATCAGCCCCAGCATTTT. The V call is TRBV7-8, the J call TRBJ1-5; D is undetermined. V lost 5 bases and J 0 bases, leaving 14 bases between the germline ends. Germline V gives CDR1 SGHVS, CDR2 FQNEAQ. The CDR3 is made up of 16 amino acids.

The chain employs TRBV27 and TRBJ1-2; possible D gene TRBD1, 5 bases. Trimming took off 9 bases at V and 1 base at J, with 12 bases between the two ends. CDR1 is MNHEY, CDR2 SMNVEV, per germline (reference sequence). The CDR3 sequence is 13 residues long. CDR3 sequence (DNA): TGTGCCAGTTGGGGCAGAATTAACTATGGCTACACCTTC. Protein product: CASWGRINYGYTF.

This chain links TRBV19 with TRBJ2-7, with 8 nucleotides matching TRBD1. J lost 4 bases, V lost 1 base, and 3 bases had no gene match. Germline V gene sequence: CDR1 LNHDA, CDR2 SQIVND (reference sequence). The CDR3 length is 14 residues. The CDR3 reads CASSIGTGSYEQYF. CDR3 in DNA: TGTGCCAGTAGTATAGGGACAGGGTCTTACGAGCAGTACTTC.